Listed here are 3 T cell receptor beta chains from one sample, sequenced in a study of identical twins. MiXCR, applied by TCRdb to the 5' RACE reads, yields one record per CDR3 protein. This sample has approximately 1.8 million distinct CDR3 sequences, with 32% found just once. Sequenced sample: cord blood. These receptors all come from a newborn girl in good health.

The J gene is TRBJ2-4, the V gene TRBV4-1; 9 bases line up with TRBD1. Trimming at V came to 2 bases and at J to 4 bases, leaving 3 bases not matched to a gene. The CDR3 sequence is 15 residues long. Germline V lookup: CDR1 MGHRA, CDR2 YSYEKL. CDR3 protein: CASSQLGTGKNIQYF. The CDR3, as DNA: TGCGCCAGCAGCCAACTAGGGACAGGGAAAAACATTCAGTACTTC.

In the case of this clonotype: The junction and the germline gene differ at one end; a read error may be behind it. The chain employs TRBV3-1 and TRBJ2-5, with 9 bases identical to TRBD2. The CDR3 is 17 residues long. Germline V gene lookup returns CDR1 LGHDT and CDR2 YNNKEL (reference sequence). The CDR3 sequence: CASSPTYGLAIQETRYF. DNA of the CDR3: TGTGCCAGCAGCCCAACGTATGGACTAGCGATACAAGAGACCCGGTACTTC.

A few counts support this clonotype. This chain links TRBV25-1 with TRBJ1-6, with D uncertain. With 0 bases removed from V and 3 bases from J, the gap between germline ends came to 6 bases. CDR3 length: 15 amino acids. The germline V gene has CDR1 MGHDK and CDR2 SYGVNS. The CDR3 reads CASSEYDDYNSPLHF. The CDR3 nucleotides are TGTGCCAGCAGTGAATATGACGACTATAATTCACCCCTCCACTTT.